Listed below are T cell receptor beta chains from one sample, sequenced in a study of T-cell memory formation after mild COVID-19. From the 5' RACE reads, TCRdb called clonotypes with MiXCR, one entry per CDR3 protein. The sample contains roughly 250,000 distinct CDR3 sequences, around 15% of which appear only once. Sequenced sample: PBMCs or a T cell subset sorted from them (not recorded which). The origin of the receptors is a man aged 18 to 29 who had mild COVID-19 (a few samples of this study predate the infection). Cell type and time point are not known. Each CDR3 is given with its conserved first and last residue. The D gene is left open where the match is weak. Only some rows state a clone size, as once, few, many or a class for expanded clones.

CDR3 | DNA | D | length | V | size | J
CASSPIRGGITEAFF | TGTGCCAGCAGCCCTATACGGGGCGGGATCACTGAAGCTTTCTTT | - | 15 | TRBV6-5 | - | TRBJ1-1
CASSLSRGPVATEAFF | TGTGCCAGCAGTTTAAGCAGGGGGCCCGTGGCCACTGAAGCTTTCTTT | TRBD1 | 16 | TRBV12-3/TRBV12-4 | few | TRBJ1-1
CASSYSVGLNSPLHF | TGTGCCAGCAGTTACTCGGTCGGTCTTAATTCACCCCTCCACTTT | - | 15 | TRBV6-5 | few | TRBJ1-6
CSARTRSGNTIYF | TGCAGCGCTCGGACCCGCTCTGGAAACACCATATATTTT | - | 13 | TRBV29-1 | - | TRBJ1-3
CASSEALVDTQYF | TGTGCCAGCAGTGAAGCGCTTGTGGATACGCAGTATTTT | - | 13 | TRBV2 | - | TRBJ2-3
CASSYRGRPNYGYTF | TGTGCCAGCAGTTACCGAGGCAGACCTAACTATGGCTACACCTTC | - | 15 | TRBV6-5 | - | TRBJ1-2
CASSYSLGGGYSEQFF | TGTGCCAGCAGTTACTCCCTGGGGGGGGGTTATAGTGAGCAGTTCTTC | TRBD2 | 16 | TRBV6-6 | - | TRBJ2-1
CSVTGTRSTGELFF | TGCAGTGTAACCGGGACTAGGTCCACCGGGGAGCTGTTTTTT | TRBD2 | 14 | TRBV20-1 | many | TRBJ2-2
CASSYSRQGGGYTF | TGTGCCAGCAGTTACTCGAGGCAGGGAGGGGGCTACACCTTC | - | 14 | TRBV6-5 | - | TRBJ1-2
CASSQGGRGGTYNSPLHF | TGTGCCAGCAGCCAAGGGGGCAGGGGAGGGACCTATAATTCACCCCTCCACTTT | - | 18 | TRBV4-2 | few | TRBJ1-6
CASSFFSGSSLTF | TGTGCCAGCAGCTTCTTCTCGGGGTCAAGTCTCACCTTC | - | 13 | TRBV7-9 | few | TRBJ1-2
CASSLSRVSGANVLTF | TGTGCCAGCAGCTTATCCAGGGTCTCTGGGGCCAACGTCCTGACTTTC | - | 16 | TRBV7-2 | - | TRBJ2-6
CASSLARYTEAFF | TGTGCCAGCAGTTTAGCGCGATACACTGAAGCTTTCTTT | - | 13 | TRBV12-3/TRBV12-4 | once | TRBJ1-1
CASSALAGAGELFF | TGTGCCAGCAGTGCACTAGCGGGGGCCGGGGAGCTGTTTTTT | TRBD2 | 14 | TRBV6-1 | - | TRBJ2-2
CASSVAGVYGYTF | TGTGCCAGCAGTGTGGCGGGGGTCTATGGCTACACCTTC | - | 13 | TRBV12-3/TRBV12-4 | - | TRBJ1-2
CASSSPRVGNEQFF | TGTGCCAGCAGCTCGCCCCGGGTAGGCAATGAGCAGTTCTTC | - | 14 | TRBV11-3 | few | TRBJ2-1
CASSFGHYRGEQFF | TGTGCCAGCAGCTTTGGTCATTATCGGGGTGAGCAGTTCTTC | - | 14 | TRBV5-6 | many | TRBJ2-1
CASSPGQVPPYEQYF | TGTGCCAGCAGTCCGGGACAGGTGCCACCCTACGAGCAGTACTTC | TRBD1 | 15 | TRBV6-2/TRBV6-3 | - | TRBJ2-7
CASSRLAGESDTQYF | TGTGCCAGCAGCCGACTAGCGGGGGAGTCAGATACGCAGTATTTT | TRBD2 | 15 | TRBV3-1 | - | TRBJ2-3
CASSSSHRKLFF | TGTGCCAGCAGTTCGTCACATCGGAAACTGTTTTTT | - | 12 | TRBV28 | many | TRBJ1-4
CASSLSDWRGEQFF | TGTGCCAGCAGCCTCTCGGACTGGAGGGGTGAGCAGTTCTTC | - | 14 | TRBV5-5 | - | TRBJ2-1
CASSTQGARNTIYF | TGTGCCAGCAGCACCCAGGGGGCGCGAAACACCATATATTTT | TRBD1 | 14 | TRBV7-2 | - | TRBJ1-3
CSVATGGNEKLFF | TGCAGCGTTGCGACAGGGGGTAATGAAAAACTGTTTTTT | TRBD1 | 13 | TRBV29-1 | few | TRBJ1-4
CASSLVGQPTANYGYTF | TGTGCCAGCAGTTTGGTCGGACAGCCGACAGCTAACTATGGCTACACCTTC | - | 17 | TRBV12-3/TRBV12-4 | few | TRBJ1-2
CASSFVGGGAFETQYF | TGTGCCAGCAGTTTCGTGGGTGGGGGGGCCTTTGAGACCCAGTACTTC | - | 16 | TRBV12-3/TRBV12-4 | few | TRBJ2-5
CASSQDKWDTEAFF | TGCGCCAGCAGCCAAGACAAATGGGACACTGAAGCTTTCTTT | - | 14 | TRBV4-1 | - | TRBJ1-1
CASSSPPGQLLGTDTQYF | TGCGCCAGCAGCTCGCCCCCGGGACAGCTCTTAGGCACAGATACGCAGTATTTT | TRBD1 | 18 | TRBV5-1 | few | TRBJ2-3
CASSYDGGRDEQFF | TGTGCCAGCAGTTATGATGGGGGAAGGGATGAGCAGTTCTTC | - | 14 | TRBV6-2/TRBV6-3 | few | TRBJ2-1
CASSLAGQVGANYGYTF | TGTGCCAGCAGTTTGGCAGGTCAGGTTGGAGCTAACTATGGCTACACCTTC | - | 17 | TRBV27 | - | TRBJ1-2
CASSGTYNEQFF | TGTGCCAGCAGCGGGACGTACAATGAGCAGTTCTTC | - | 12 | TRBV9 | few | TRBJ2-1
CASNEQGAGYEQYF | TGTGCCAGCAATGAACAGGGGGCAGGCTACGAGCAGTACTTC | TRBD1 | 14 | TRBV2 | - | TRBJ2-7
CASGSEGVKGNIQYF | TGCGCCAGCGGGTCGGAAGGGGTCAAAGGGAACATTCAGTACTTC | - | 15 | TRBV5-1 | few | TRBJ2-4
CASSLTVGSYEQYF | TGTGCCAGCAGCTTAACAGTCGGATCCTACGAGCAGTACTTC | - | 14 | TRBV7-2 | many | TRBJ2-7
CSGDHATGSTEAFF | TGCAGTGGGGACCACGCAACGGGGAGCACTGAAGCTTTCTTT | - | 14 | TRBV20-1 | - | TRBJ1-1
CASSWGQQNEQFF | TGTGCCAGCTCGTGGGGACAGCAGAATGAGCAGTTCTTC | TRBD1 | 13 | TRBV18 | - | TRBJ2-1
CSVSGTEAFF | TGCAGCGTGTCCGGAACTGAAGCTTTCTTT | - | 10 | TRBV29-1 | few | TRBJ1-1
CSAREGRVGTQYF | TGCAGTGCTAGAGAAGGCAGGGTTGGGACCCAGTACTTC | - | 13 | TRBV20-1 | - | TRBJ2-5
CASSSVGQGVNQFTDTQYF | TGTGCCAGCAGCTCAGTGGGACAGGGGGTTAATCAGTTCACAGATACGCAGTATTTT | TRBD1 | 19 | TRBV7-9 | few | TRBJ2-3
CASSYSKWAGSNSPLHF | TGTGCCAGCAGTTACTCGAAGTGGGCAGGGAGTAATTCACCCCTCCACTTT | - | 17 | TRBV6-5 | - | TRBJ1-6
CASSSDWTASGTQYF | TGCGCCAGCAGCTCAGACTGGACAGCCTCGGGGACCCAGTACTTC | - | 15 | TRBV5-1 | - | TRBJ2-5
CASSHSDSPYEQYF | TGTGCCAGCTCGCATTCAGATTCTCCGTACGAGCAGTACTTC | - | 14 | TRBV18 | - | TRBJ2-7
CASSFNEGKYEQFF | TGTGCCAGCAGCTTCAACGAGGGGAAATATGAGCAGTTCTTC | - | 14 | TRBV7-2 | few | TRBJ2-1
CASSFWSNTEAFF | TGTGCCAGCAGTTTTTGGTCCAACACTGAAGCTTTCTTT | - | 13 | TRBV27 | few | TRBJ1-1
CASSQRAGNYGYTF | TGCGCCAGCAGCCAACGGGCAGGGAACTATGGCTACACCTTC | - | 14 | TRBV4-1 | few | TRBJ1-2
CASSLAGDDYEQYF | TGTGCCAGCAGCTTAGCCGGGGATGACTACGAGCAGTACTTC | - | 14 | TRBV9 | medium-sized | TRBJ2-7
CASSEALRSYTF | TGTGCCAGCAGTGAAGCGCTTAGGAGCTACACCTTC | - | 12 | TRBV2 | - | TRBJ1-2